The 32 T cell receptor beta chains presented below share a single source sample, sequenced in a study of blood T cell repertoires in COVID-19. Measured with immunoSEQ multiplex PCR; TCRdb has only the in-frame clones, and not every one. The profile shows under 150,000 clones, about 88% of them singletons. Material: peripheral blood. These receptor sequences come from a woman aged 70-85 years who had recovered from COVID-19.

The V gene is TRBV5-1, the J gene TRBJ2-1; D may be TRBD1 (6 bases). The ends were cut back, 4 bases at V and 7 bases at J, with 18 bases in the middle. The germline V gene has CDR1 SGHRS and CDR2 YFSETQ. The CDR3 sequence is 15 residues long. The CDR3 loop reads CASSPGVQRGNEQFF. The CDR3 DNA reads TGCGCCAGCAGCCCCGGAGTTCAGAGGGGGAATGAGCAGTTCTTC.

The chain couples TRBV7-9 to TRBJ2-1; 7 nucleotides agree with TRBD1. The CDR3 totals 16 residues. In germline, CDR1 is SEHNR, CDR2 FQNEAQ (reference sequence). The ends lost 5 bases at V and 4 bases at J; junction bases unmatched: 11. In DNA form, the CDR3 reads TGTGCCAGCAGCACACCCCCCGGGACAGTTTACAATGAGCAGTTCTTC. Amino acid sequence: CASSTPPGTVYNEQFF.

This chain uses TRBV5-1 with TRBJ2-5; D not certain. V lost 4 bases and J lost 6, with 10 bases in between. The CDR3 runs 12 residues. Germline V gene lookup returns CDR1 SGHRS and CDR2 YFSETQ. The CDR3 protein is CASSLLGQTQYF. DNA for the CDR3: TGCGCCAGCAGCCTACTTGGGCAGACCCAGTACTTC.

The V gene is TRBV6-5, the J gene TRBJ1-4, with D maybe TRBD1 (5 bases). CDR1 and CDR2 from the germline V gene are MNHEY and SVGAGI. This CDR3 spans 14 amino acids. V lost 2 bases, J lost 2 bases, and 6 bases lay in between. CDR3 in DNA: TGTGCCAGCAGTTACGGGGGGACTAATGAAAAACTGTTTTTT. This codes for CASSYGGTNEKLFF.

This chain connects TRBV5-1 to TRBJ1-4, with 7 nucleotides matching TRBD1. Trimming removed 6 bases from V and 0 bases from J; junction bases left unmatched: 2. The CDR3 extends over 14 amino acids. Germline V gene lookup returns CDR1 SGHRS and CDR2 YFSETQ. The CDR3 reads CASTGQSTNEKLFF. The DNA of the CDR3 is TGCGCCAGCACGGGACAGTCAACTAATGAAAAACTGTTTTTT.

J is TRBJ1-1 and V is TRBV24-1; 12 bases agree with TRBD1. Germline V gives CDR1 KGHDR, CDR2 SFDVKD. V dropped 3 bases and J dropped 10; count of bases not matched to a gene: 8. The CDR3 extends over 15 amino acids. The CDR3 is CATSDPGQGAGRAFF. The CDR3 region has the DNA TGTGCCACCAGTGATCCGGGACAGGGGGCAGGGAGAGCTTTCTTT.

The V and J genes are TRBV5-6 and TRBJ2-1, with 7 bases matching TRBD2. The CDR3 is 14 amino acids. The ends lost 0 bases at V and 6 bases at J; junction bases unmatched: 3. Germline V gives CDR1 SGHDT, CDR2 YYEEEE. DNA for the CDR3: TGTGCCAGCAGCTTGGTTCGCGGGAGCAATGAGCAGTTCTTC. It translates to CASSLVRGSNEQFF.

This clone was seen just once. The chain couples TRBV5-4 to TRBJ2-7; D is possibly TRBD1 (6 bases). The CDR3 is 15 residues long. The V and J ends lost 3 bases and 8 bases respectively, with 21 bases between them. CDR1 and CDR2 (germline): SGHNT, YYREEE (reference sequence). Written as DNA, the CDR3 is TGTGCCAGCAGCTGGACCGGGACAAACGAAGGGCAGCAGTACTTC. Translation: CASSWTGTNEGQQYF.

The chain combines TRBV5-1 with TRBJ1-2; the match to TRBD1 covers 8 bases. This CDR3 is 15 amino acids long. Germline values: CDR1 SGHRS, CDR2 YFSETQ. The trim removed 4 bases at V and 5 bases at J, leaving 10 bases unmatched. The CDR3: CASSPSVGQVYGYTF. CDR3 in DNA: TGCGCCAGCAGCCCCTCCGTGGGACAGGTTTATGGCTACACCTTC.

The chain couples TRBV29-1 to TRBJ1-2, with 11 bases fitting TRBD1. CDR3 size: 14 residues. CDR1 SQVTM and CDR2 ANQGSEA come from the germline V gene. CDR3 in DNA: TGCAGTCGAGGGGGACAGGGGGTGGGCTATGGCTACACCTTC. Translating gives CSRGGQGVGYGYTF.

CDR3 loop: CASSQDVLNYGYTF. In DNA form, the CDR3 reads TGTGCCAGCAGCCAAGACGTCCTTAACTATGGCTACACCTTC. The rearrangement uses TRBV4-2 and TRBJ1-2, with unresolved D. The CDR3 runs to 14 residues. Germline V CDR1 and CDR2: LGHNA, YNFKEQ. V gave up 0 bases and J gave up 1 base, with 6 bases separating them.

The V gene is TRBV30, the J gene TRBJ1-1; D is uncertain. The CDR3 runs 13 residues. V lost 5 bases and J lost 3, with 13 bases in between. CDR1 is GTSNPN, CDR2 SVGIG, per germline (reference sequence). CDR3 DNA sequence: TGTGCCTGGGGGTCTGGAGCGGACACTGAAGCTTTCTTT. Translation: CAWGSGADTEAFF. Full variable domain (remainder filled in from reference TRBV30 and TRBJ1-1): SQTIHQWPATLVQPVGSPLSLECTVEGTSNPNLYWYRQAAGRGLQLLFYSVGIGQISSEVPQNLSASRPQDRQFILSSKKLLLSDSGFYLCAWGSGADTEAFFGQGTRLTVV.

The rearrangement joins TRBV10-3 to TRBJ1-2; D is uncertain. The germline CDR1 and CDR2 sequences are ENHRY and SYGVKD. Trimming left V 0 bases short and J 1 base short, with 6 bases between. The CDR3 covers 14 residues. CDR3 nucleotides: TGTGCCATCAGTGAGTCGGGAGATAACTATGGCTACACCTTC. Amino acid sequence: CAISESGDNYGYTF.

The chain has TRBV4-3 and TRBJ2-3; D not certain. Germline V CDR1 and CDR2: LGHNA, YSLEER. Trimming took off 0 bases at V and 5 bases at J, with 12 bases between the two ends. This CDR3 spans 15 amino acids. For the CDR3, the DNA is TGCGCCAGCAGCCAAGATTCACAGAGCCTAGATACGCAGTATTTT. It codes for CASSQDSQSLDTQYF.

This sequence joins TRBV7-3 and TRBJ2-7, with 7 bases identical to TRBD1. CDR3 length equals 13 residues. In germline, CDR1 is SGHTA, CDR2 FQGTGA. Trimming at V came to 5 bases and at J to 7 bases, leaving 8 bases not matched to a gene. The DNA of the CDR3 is TGTGCCAGCAGCCTGGGACAGAGTAAAGAGCAGTACTTC. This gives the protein CASSLGQSKEQYF.

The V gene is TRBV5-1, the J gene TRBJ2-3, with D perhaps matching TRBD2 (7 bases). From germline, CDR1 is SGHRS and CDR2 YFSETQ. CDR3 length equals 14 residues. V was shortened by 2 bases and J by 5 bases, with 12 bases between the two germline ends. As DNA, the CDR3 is TGCGCCAGCAGCTTCACGGGGGGCGGAGATACGCAGTATTTT. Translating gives CASSFTGGGDTQYF.

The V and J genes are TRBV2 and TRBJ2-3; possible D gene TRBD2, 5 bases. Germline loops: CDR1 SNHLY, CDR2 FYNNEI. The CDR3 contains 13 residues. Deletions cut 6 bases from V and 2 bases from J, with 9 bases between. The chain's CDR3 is CASSGLLTDTQYF. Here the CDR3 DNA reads TGTGCCAGCAGCGGACTGCTCACAGATACGCAGTATTTT. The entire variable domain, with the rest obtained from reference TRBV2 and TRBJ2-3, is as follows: EPEVTQTPSHQVTQMGQEVILRCVPISNHLYFYWYRQILGQKVEFLVSFYNNEISEKSEIFDDQFSVERPDGSNFTLKIRSTKLEDSAMYFCASSGLLTDTQYFGPGTRLTVL.

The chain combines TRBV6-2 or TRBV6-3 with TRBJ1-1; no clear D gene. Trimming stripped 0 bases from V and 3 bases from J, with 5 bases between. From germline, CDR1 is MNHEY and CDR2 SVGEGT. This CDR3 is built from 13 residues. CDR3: CASSYSEDTEAFF. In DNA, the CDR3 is TGTGCCAGCAGTTACTCCGAGGACACTGAAGCTTTCTTT.

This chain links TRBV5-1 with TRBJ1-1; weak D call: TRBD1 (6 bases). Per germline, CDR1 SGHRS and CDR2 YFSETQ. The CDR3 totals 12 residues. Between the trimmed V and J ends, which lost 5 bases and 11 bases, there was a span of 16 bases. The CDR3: CASSSGQTRAFF. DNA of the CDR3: TGCGCCAGCAGTTCAGGACAGACACGGGCTTTCTTT.

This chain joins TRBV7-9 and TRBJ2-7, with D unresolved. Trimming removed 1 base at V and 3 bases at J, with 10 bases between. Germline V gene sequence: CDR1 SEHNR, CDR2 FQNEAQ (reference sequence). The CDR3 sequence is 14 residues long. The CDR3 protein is CASSLGNADYEQYF. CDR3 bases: TGTGCCAGCAGCTTAGGTAACGCGGACTACGAGCAGTACTTC.

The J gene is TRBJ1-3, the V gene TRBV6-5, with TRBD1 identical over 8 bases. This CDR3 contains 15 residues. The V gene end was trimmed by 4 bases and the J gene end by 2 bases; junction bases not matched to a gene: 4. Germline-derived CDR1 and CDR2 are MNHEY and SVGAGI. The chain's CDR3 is CASSSGTGAGNTIYF. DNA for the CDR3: TGTGCCAGCAGTTCCGGGACAGGCGCTGGAAACACCATATATTTT.

CDR3: CASTDIANQPQHF. The DNA for the CDR3 is TGTGCCAGTACGGACATCGCCAATCAGCCCCAGCATTTT. V is TRBV19 and J is TRBJ1-5, with TRBD1 as a possible D gene (5 bases). The CDR3 has 13 residues. CDR1 and CDR2 (germline): LNHDA, SQIVND (reference sequence). V lost 7 bases to trimming and J lost 3 bases, with 10 bases between them.

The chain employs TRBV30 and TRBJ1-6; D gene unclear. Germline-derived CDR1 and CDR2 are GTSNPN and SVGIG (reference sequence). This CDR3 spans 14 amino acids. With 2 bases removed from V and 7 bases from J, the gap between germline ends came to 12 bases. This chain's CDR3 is CAWSIGQANSPLHF. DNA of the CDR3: TGTGCCTGGAGTATTGGGCAAGCAAATTCACCCCTCCACTTT.

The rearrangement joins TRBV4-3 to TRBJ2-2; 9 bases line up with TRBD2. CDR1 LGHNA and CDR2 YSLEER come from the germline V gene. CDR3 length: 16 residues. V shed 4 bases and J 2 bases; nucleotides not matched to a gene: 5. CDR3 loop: CASSRLAGPNTGELFF. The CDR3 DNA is TGCGCCAGCAGCCGGCTAGCGGGGCCTAACACCGGGGAGCTGTTTTTT.

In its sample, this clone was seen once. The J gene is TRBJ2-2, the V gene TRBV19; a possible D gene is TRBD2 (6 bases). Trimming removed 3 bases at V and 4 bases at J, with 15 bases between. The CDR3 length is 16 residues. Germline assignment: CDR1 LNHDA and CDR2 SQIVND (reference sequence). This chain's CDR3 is CASSISSAGSTGELFF. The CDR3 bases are TGTGCCAGTAGTATTTCTAGCGCGGGAAGCACCGGGGAGCTGTTTTTT.

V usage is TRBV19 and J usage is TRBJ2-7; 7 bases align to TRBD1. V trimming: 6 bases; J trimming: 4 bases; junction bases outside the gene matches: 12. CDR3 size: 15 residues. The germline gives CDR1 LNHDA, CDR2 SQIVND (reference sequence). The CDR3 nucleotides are TGTGCCAGTAGGCGACGCCGACAGGGAACTTACGAGCAGTACTTC. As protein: CASRRRRQGTYEQYF.

CDR3 DNA: TGTGCCAGCAGCGTAGCCGCGGCAGATACGCAGTATTTT. It yields the protein CASSVAAADTQYF. V is TRBV9 and J is TRBJ2-3; D unresolved. Germline CDR1 is SGDLS and CDR2 is YYNGEE. The ends were cut back, 0 bases at V and 4 bases at J, with 6 bases in the middle. The CDR3 is 13 amino acids.

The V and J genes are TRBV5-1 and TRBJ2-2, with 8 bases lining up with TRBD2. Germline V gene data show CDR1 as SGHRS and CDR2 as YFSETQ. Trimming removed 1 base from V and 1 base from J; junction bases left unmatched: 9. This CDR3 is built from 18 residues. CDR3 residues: CASSLTAGGPMNTGELFF. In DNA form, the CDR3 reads TGCGCCAGCAGCTTGACGGCGGGAGGTCCCATGAACACCGGGGAGCTGTTTTTT.

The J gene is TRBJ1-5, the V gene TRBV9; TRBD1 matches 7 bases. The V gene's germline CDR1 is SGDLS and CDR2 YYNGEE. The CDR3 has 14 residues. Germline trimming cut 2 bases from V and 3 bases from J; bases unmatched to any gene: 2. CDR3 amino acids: CASSVDRDNQPQHF. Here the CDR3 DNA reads TGTGCCAGCAGCGTCGACAGGGACAATCAGCCCCAGCATTTT.

CDR3 bases: TGTGCCAGCAGCGTAGGGACATCGAACACTGAAGCTTTCTTT. Its translation: CASSVGTSNTEAFF. The gene calls are TRBV9 and TRBJ1-1, with D tentatively TRBD1 (5 bases). Germline V CDR1 and CDR2: SGDLS, YYNGEE. The germline V and J ends were trimmed by 0 bases and 1 base, with 7 bases remaining between them. The CDR3 runs to 14 residues. Using reference TRBV9 and TRBJ1-1 for the parts outside the CDR3, the full variable domain is DSGVTQTPKHLITATGQRVTLRCSPRSGDLSVYWYQQSLDQGLQFLIQYYNGEERAKGNILERFSAQQFPDLHSELNLSSLELGDSALYFCASSVGTSNTEAFFGQGTRLTVV.

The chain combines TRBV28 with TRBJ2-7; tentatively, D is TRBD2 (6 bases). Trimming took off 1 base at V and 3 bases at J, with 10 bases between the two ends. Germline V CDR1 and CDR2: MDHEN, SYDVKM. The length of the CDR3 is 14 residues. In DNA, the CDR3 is TGTGCCAGCAGTTTATACGGAGGGAACTACGAGCAGTACTTC. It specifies CASSLYGGNYEQYF.

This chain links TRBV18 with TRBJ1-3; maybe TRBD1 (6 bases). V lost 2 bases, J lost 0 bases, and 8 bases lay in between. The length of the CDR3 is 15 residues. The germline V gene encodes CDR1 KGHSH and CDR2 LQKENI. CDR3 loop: CASSPEGGSGNTIYF. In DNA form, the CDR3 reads TGTGCCAGCTCACCAGAAGGGGGCTCTGGAAACACCATATATTTT.